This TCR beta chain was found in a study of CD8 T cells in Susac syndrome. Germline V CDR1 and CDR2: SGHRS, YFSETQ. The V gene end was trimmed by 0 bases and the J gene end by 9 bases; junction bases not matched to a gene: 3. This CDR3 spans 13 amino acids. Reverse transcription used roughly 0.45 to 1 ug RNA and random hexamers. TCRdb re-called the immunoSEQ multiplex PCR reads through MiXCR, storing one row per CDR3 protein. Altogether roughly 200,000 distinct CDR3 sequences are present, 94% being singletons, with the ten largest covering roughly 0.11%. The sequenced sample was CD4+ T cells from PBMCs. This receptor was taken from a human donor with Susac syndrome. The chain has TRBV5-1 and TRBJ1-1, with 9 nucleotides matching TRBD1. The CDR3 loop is CASSLDRGRQAFF. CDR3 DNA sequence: TGCGCCAGCAGCTTGGACAGGGGGCGTCAAGCTTTCTTT.